The clone carrying this T cell receptor (beta chain) has ten or more counts. The data are from a study of regulatory T cells in long-lasting Graves disease. Time point noted: newly diagnosed GD, antithyroid drugs for less than 3 months. Following extraction of RNA from PBMCs, that RNA was used to make the TCR library. CDR3-region Arm-PCR and iRepertoire HTBI primers produced the TCR beta libraries. One entry per CDR3 protein results from TCRdb running MiXCR on the multiplex PCR reads. The repertoire holds fewer than 400,000 distinct CDR3 sequences, with more than 15% as singletons. Trimming shortened V by 1 base and J by 1 base, and 10 bases separated the two germline ends. CDR3 length equals 15 residues. CDR1 is SGHAT and CDR2 is FQNNGV in the germline V gene.

The input for sequencing was peripheral blood mononuclear cells (PBMCs), taken at new diagnosis, from a patient treated with antithyroid drugs. The TCR comes from a female donor with Graves disease. The chain links TRBV11-2 to TRBJ2-5; TRBD1 might be the D (5 bases). The CDR3 DNA follows: TGTGCCAGCAGCTTAGCCCCAGGGCCCCAAGAGACCCAGTACTTC. It encodes CASSLAPGPQETQYF.